This record concerns one TCR beta chain sequence. The CDR3 has 14 residues. The germline V gene has CDR1 LNHNV and CDR2 YYDKDF (reference sequence). With 1 base removed from V and 4 bases from J, the gap between germline ends came to 8 bases. This record belongs to a study of technical replicates of blood from a handful of donors. Measured with immunoSEQ multiplex PCR; TCRdb has only the in-frame clones, and not every one. The data show under 85,000 clones, 93% seen once. V gene TRBV15 combines with J gene TRBJ1-5; a weak D match, TRBD1 (5 bases). Sequences were obtained from T cells isolated from PBMCs. The receptor was derived from a human donor in good health. CDR3 amino acids: CATSRATDNQPQHF. CDR3 bases: TGTGCCACCAGCAGAGCGACAGATAATCAGCCCCAGCATTTT. The full variable domain, completed using reference TRBV15 and TRBJ1-5, is DAMVIQNPRYQVTQFGKPVTLSCSQTLNHNVMYWYQQKSSQAPKLLFHYYDKDFNNEADTPDNFQSRRPNTSFCFLDIRSPGLGDTAMYLCATSRATDNQPQHFGDGTRLSIL.